The following is a T cell receptor (beta chain) sequence with its context. The CDR3 covers 15 residues. Germline CDR1 and CDR2: ENHRY and SYGVKD. V lost 2 bases and J lost 5, with 15 bases in between. These data are taken from a study of blood T cell repertoires in COVID-19. Only in-frame clones appear in the TCRdb table, and some are missing; sequencing was by immunoSEQ multiplex PCR. The repertoire consists of around 80,000 clones, with around four fifths occurring once and the leading ten covering roughly 9%. The sequence came from a human donor in a cohort sampled during active COVID-19. V is TRBV10-3 and J is TRBJ2-5, with D tentatively TRBD2 (6 bases). Source material: peripheral blood. The CDR3: CAISEGRGAGETQYF. The CDR3 nucleotides read TGTGCCATCAGTGAGGGGCGGGGAGCGGGCGAGACCCAGTACTTC.